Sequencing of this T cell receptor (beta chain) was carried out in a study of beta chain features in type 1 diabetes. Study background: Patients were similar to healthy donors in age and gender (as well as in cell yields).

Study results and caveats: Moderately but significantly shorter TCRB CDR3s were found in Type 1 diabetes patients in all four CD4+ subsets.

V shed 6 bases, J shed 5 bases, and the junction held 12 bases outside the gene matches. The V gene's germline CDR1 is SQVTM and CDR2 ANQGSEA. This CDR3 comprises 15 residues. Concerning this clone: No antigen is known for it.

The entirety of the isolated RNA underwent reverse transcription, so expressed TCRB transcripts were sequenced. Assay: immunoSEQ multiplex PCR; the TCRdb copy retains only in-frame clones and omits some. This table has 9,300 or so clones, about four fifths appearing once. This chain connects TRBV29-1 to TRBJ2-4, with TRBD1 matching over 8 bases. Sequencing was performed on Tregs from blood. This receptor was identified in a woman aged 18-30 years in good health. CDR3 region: CSVQDRGSSENIQYF. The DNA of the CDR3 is TGCAGCGTCCAAGACAGGGGTTCGTCTGAAAACATTCAGTACTTC.